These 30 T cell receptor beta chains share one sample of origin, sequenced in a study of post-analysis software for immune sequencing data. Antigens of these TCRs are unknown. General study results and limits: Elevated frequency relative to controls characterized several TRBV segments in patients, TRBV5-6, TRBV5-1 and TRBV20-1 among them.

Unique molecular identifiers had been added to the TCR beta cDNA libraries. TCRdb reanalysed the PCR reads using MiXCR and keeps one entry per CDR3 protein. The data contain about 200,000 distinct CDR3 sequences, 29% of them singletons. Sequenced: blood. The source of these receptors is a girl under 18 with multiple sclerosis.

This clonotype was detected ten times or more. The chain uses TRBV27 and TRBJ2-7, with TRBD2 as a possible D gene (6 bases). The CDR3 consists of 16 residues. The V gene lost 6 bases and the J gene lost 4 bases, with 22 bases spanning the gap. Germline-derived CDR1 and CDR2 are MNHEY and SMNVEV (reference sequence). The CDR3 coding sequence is TGTGCCAGCAGCTCCTCCGTGAGCGGGCTTCCTTACGAGCAGTACTTC. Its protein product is CASSSSVSGLPYEQYF.

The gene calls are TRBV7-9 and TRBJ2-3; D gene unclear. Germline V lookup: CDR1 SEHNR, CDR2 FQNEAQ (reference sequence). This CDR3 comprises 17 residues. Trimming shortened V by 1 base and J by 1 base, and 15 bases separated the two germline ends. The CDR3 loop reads CASSLGPSVKGTDTQYF. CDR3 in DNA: TGTGCCAGCAGCTTAGGGCCAAGCGTAAAAGGCACAGATACGCAGTATTTT.

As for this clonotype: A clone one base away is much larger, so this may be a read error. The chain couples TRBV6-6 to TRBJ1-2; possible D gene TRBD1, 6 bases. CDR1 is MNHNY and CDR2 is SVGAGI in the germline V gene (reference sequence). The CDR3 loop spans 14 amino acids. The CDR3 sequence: CASSRDTSNYDYTF. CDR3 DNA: TGTGCCAGCAGCCGGGACACGAGTAACTATGACTACACCTTC.

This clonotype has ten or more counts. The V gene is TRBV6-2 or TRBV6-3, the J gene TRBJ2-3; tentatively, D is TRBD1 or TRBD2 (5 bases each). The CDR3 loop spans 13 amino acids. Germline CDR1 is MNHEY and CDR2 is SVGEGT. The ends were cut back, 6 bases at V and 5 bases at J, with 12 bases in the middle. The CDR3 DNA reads TGTGCCAGCAGACGGGACCAGGTAGATACGCAGTATTTT. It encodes CASRRDQVDTQYF.

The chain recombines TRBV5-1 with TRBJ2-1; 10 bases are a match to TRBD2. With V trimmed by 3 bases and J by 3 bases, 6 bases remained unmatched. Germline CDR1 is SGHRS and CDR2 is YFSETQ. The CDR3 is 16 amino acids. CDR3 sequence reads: CASSSLAGGFYNEQFF. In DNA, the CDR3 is TGCGCCAGCAGCTCCTTAGCGGGGGGTTTCTACAATGAGCAGTTCTTC.

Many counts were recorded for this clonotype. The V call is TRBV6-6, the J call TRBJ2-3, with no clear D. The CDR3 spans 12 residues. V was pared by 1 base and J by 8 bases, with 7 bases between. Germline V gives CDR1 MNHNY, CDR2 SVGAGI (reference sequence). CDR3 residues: CASSYLVGTQYF. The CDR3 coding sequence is TGTGCCAGCAGTTACTTAGTCGGTACGCAGTATTTT.

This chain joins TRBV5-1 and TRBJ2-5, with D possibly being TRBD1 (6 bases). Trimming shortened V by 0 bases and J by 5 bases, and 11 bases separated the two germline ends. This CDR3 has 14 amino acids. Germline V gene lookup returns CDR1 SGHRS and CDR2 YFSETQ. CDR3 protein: CASSLESGEETQYF. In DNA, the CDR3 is TGCGCCAGCAGCTTGGAGTCAGGGGAGGAGACCCAGTACTTC.

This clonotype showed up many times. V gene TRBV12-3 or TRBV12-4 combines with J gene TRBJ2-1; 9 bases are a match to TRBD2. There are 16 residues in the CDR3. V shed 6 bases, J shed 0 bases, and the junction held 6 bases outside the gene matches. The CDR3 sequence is CASSRQAGGSYNEQFF. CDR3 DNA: TGTGCCAGCAGCCGTCAAGCGGGAGGCTCCTACAATGAGCAGTTCTTC.

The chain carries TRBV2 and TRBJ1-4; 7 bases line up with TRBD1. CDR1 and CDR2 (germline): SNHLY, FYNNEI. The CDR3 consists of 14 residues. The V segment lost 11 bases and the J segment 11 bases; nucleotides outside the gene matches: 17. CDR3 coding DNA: TGTGCCGGTTTGCTAGGACAGGCCGGTTGGAAACTGTTTTTT. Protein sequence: CAGLLGQAGWKLFF.

The DNA for the CDR3 is TGCAGTGCTAGTTGGACTAGCGCCGAGACCCAGTACTTC. Translated: CSASWTSAETQYF. The V gene is TRBV20-1, the J gene TRBJ2-7, with 9 nucleotides matching TRBD2. The J call may not be correct, given that the DNA end is closer to TRBJ2-5. The CDR3 has 13 residues. Per germline, CDR1 DFQATT and CDR2 SNEGSKA (reference sequence).

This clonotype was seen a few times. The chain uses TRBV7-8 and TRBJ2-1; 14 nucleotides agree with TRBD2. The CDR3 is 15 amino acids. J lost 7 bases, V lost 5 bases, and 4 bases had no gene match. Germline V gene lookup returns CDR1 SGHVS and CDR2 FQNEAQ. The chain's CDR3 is CASSPTSGRVNEQFF. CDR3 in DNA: TGTGCCAGCAGCCCGACTAGCGGGAGGGTAAATGAGCAGTTCTTC. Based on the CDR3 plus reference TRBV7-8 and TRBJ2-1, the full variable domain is GAGVSQSPRYKVAKRGQDVALRCDPISGHVSLFWYQQALGQGPEFLTYFQNEAQLDKSGLPSDRFFAERPEGSVSTLKIQRTQQEDSAVYLCASSPTSGRVNEQFFGPGTRLTVL.

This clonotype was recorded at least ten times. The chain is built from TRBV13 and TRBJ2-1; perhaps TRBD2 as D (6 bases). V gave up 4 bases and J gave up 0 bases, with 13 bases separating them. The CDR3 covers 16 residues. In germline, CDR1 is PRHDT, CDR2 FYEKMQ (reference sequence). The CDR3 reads CASSWGAGLSYNEQFF. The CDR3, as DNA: TGTGCCAGCAGCTGGGGAGCGGGTCTCTCCTACAATGAGCAGTTCTTC.

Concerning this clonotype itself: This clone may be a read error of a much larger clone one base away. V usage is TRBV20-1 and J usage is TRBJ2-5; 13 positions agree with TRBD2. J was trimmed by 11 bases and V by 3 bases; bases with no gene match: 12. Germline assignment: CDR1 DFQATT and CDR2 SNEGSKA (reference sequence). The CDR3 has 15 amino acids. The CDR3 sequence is CSASPLAGGHNEQYF. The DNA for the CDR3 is TGCAGTGCTAGCCCACTAGCGGGGGGGCACAATGAGCAGTACTTC.

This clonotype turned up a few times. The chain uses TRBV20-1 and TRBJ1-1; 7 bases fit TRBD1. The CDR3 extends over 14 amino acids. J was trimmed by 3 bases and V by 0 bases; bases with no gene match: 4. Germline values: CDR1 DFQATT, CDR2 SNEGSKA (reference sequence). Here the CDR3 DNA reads TGCAGTGCTAGAGATTTCCAGGGGGACACTGAAGCTTTCTTT. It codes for CSARDFQGDTEAFF.

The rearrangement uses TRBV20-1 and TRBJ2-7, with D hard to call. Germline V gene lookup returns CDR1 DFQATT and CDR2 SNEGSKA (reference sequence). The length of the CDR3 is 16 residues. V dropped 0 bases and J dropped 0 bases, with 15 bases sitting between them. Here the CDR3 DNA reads TGCAGTGCTAGAGATTCGCCCCTCGACTTCTCCTACGAGCAGTACTTC. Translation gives CSARDSPLDFSYEQYF.

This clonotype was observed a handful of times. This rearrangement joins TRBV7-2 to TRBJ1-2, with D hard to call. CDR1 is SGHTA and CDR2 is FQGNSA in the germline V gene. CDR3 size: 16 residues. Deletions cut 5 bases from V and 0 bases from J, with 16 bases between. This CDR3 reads CASSPTYLSSNYGYTF. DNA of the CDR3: TGTGCCAGCAGCCCGACCTATCTTTCATCTAACTATGGCTACACCTTC.

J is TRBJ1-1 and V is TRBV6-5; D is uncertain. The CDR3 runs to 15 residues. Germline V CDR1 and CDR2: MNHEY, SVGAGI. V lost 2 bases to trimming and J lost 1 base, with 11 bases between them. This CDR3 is CASSYPGRKNTEAFF. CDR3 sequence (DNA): TGTGCCAGCAGTTACCCCGGACGGAAGAACACTGAAGCTTTCTTT.

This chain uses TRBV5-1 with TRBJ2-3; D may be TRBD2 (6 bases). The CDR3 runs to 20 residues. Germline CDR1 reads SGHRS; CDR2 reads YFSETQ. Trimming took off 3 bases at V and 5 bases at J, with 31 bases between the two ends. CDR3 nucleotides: TGCGCCAGCAGCTCAAGCGGACACTCCGGAACAGCGGGTGTCGGAGATACGCAGTATTTT. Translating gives CASSSSGHSGTAGVGDTQYF.

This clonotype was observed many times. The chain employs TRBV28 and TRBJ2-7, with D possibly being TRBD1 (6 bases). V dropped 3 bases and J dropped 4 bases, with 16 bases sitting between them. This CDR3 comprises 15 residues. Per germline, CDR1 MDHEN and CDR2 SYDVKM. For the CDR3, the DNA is TGTGCCAGCAGTTTTTCCGACAGGATCTCGTACGAGCAGTACTTC. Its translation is CASSFSDRISYEQYF.

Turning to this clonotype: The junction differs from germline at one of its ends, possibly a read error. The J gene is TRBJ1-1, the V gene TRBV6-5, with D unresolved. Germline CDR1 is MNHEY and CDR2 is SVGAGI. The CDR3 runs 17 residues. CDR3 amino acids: CASSYSMGGLMNTEAFF. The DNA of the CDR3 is TGTGCCAGTAGTTACTCGATGGGTGGGTTAATGAACACTGAAGCTTTCTTT.

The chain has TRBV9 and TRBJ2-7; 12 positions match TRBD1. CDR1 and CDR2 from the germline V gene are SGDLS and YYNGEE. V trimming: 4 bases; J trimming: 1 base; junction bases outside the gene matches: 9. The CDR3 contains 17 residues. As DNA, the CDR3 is TGTGCCAGCAGCTTCGGGACAGGGGGCGCAGGGTCCTACGAGCAGTACTTC. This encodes CASSFGTGGAGSYEQYF.

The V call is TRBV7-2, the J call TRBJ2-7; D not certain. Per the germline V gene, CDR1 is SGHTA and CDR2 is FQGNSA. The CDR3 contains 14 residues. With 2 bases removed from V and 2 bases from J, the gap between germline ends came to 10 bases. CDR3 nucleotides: TGTGCCAGCAGCTTACCGGGCCGCCCCTACGAGCAGTACTTC. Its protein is CASSLPGRPYEQYF.

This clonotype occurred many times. DNA for the CDR3: TGCAGCGTTGAATTGGTAGATACGCAGTATTTT. Translated: CSVELVDTQYF. The chain joins TRBV29-1 to TRBJ2-3; no definite D call. The V and J ends lost 2 bases and 5 bases respectively, with 5 bases between them. The CDR3 contains 11 residues. Germline V lookup: CDR1 SQVTM, CDR2 ANQGSEA.

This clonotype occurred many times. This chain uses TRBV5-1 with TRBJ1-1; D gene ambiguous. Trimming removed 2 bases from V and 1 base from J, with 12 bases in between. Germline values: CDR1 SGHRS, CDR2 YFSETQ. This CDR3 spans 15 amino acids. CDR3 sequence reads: CASSLGGGKNTEAFF. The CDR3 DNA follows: TGCGCCAGCAGCTTAGGTGGAGGGAAGAACACTGAAGCTTTCTTT.

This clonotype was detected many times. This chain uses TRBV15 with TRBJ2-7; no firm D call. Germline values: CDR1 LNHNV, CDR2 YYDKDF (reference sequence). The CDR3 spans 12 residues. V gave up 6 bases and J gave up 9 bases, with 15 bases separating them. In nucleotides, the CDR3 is TGTGCCACCAGTATGGAGCTGCGGTGGCAGTACTTC. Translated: CATSMELRWQYF.

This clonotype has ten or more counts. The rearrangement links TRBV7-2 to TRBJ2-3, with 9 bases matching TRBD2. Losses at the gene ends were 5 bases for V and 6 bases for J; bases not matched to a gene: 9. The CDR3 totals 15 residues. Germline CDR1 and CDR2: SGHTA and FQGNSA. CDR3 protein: CASSDPGTSSDTQYF. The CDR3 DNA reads TGTGCCAGCAGCGATCCCGGGACTAGCTCCGATACGCAGTATTTT.

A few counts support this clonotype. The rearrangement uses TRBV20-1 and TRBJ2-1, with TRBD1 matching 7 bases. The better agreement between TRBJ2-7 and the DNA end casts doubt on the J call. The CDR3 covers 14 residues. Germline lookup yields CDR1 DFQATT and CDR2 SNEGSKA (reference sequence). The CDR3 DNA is TGCAGTGCCCCCCGAGGGGGCTTCTACAATGAGCAGTACTTC. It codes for CSAPRGGFYNEQYF.

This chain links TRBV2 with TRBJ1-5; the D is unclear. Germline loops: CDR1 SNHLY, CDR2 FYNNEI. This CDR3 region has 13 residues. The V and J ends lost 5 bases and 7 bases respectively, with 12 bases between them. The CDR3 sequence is CASSLDLAQPQHF. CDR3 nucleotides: TGTGCCAGCAGTCTTGACCTGGCGCAGCCCCAGCATTTT.

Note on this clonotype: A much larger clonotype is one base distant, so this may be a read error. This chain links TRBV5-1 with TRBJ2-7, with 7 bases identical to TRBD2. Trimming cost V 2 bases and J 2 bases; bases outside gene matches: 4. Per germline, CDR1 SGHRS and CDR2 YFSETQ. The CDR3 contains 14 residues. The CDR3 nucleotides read TGCGCCAGCAGCTTTAGCGGGCCCCCCTACGAGCAGTACTTC. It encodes CASSFSGPPYEQYF.

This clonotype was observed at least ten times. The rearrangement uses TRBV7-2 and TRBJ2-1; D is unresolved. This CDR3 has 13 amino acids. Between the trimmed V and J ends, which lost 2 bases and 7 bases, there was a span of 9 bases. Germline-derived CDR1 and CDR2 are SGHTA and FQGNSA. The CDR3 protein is CASSLSSINEQFF. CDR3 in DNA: TGTGCCAGCAGCTTATCCTCGATAAATGAGCAGTTCTTC.